This TCR beta chain originates from a study of identical twins. As concerns this clonotype: Antigen unknown.

Template switching added a universal primer site; cDNA carried unique molecular identifiers. MiXCR was run by TCRdb on the 5' RACE reads, yielding one entry per CDR3 protein. Of roughly 490,000 distinct CDR3 sequences in the sample, roughly an eighth were seen once. Overall study results and limits: Abundant beta clonotypes from cord blood had fewer insertions, unlike memory repertoires, which showed none. Invariant cells of the MAIT and iNKT types might have partly distorted the zero-insertion analyses.

These data also formed part of another study, on yellow fever vaccine responses in identical twins.

This TCR derives from a woman between 18 and 29 years old in good health. The sequencing sample was made of CD4+ T cells sorted from blood.

The CDR3, as DNA: TGTGCCAGCACCACGGACAGGGGGCTTGGAAACACCATATATTTT. This codes for CASTTDRGLGNTIYF. The chain links TRBV7-2 to TRBJ1-3; 11 bases are a match to TRBD1. There are 15 residues in the CDR3. Germline assignment: CDR1 SGHTA and CDR2 FQGNSA. V was clipped by 7 bases and J by 3 bases; unmatched bases: 5.